This T cell receptor beta chain was identified in a study of blood T cells in healthy people across ages. A second PCR of roughly 7 to 11 cycles used a sample-barcoded 5' primer and a J-beta primer mix. MiXCR, applied by TCRdb to the 5' RACE reads, yields one record per CDR3 protein. The repertoire holds some 900,000 distinct CDR3 sequences, with roughly 50% as singletons. On this clonotype itself: The antigen is undetermined.

CDR1 LGHNA and CDR2 YSLEER come from the germline V gene. This CDR3 contains 15 residues. The ends were cut back, 1 base at V and 1 base at J, with 5 bases in the middle. General observations from the study: Roughly linear age-related decline in beta diversity appeared, significant by age around 42. Because donor CMV status was unknown, expanded clonotype changes were possibly confounded. When set beside aged donors, long-lived donors presented more naive CD4+ cells and higher diversity.

The chain links TRBV4-3 to TRBJ1-6; no clear D gene. Sequenced input: blood. The receptor's source is a man aged 25-45 years in good health. In DNA form, the CDR3 reads TGCGCCAGCAGCCAAGGAGGTTCCTATAATTCACCCCTCCACTTT. Protein sequence: CASSQGGSYNSPLHF.